The 27 T cell receptor beta chains below were found in one sample sequenced in a study of cytomegalovirus exposure and HLA in healthy donors. The PCR had 60 Vbeta and 13 Jbeta primers. Profiling relied on immunoSEQ multiplex PCR, and the TCRdb table lists in-frame clones only, not all of them. The sample includes 150,000 or so clones, about 74% of them seen just once. Material: PBMCs. These receptors came from a woman between 35 and 50 years old in good health and CMV-seronegative.

The chain uses TRBV7-9 and TRBJ2-1; no definite D call. From germline, CDR1 is SEHNR and CDR2 FQNEAQ (reference sequence). The V and J ends lost 8 bases and 8 bases respectively, with 7 bases between them. CDR3 length: 10 amino acids. The CDR3 DNA reads TGTGCCAGCCCCCCCGATGAGCAGTTCTTC. It encodes CASPPDEQFF. The full variable domain, with the rest looked up from reference TRBV7-9 and TRBJ2-1, is DTGVSQNPRHKITKRGQNVTFRCDPISEHNRLYWYRQTLGQGPEFLTYFQNEAQLEKSRLLSDRFSAERPKGSFSTLEIQRTEQGDSAMYLCASPPDEQFFGPGTRLTVL.

V usage is TRBV5-6 and J usage is TRBJ2-1, with D unclear. Trimming cost V 3 bases and J 0 bases, with 7 bases left between them. This CDR3 has 14 residues. CDR1 SGHDT and CDR2 YYEEEE come from the germline V gene. The CDR3 loop is CASSYQVSYNEQFF. CDR3 in DNA: TGTGCCAGCAGCTATCAGGTCTCCTACAATGAGCAGTTCTTC.

The chain joins TRBV9 to TRBJ2-7; 8 nucleotides agree with TRBD1. The germline V gene has CDR1 SGDLS and CDR2 YYNGEE. This CDR3 contains 13 residues. V lost 2 bases and J lost 9; bases outside the gene matches: 7. CDR3 sequence (DNA): TGTGCCAGCAGCGTGGGGCAGGGGGCGGGGCAGTACTTC. Its protein is CASSVGQGAGQYF.

The V call is TRBV10-3, the J call TRBJ2-3; D is undetermined. The CDR3 is 13 residues long. Germline V CDR1 and CDR2: ENHRY, SYGVKD. V lost 10 bases and J lost 2, with 13 bases in between. The CDR3 loop reads CATTPTITDTQYF. The CDR3, as DNA: TGTGCCACTACACCCACTATCACAGATACGCAGTATTTT.

The chain combines TRBV5-1 with TRBJ1-4, with TRBD1 matching over 7 bases. This CDR3 is 15 amino acids long. Unmatched junction bases numbered 7, after V lost 0 bases and J lost 8 bases. CDR1 SGHRS and CDR2 YFSETQ come from the germline V gene. CDR3 sequence: CASSLGVTGEEKLFF. For the CDR3, the DNA is TGCGCCAGCAGCTTGGGGGTAACAGGGGAAGAAAAACTGTTTTTT.

The chain couples TRBV7-4 to TRBJ2-4; TRBD2 is a possible D gene (7 bases). From germline, CDR1 is SGHVT and CDR2 SQSDAQ. There are 18 residues in the CDR3. Trimming removed 3 bases from V and 8 bases from J, with 26 bases in between. In DNA, the CDR3 is TGTGCCAGCAGCTTTATTGAGGGACTATTGGGGGCTTTTGACATTCAGTACTTC. Amino acid sequence: CASSFIEGLLGAFDIQYF.

V usage is TRBV10-1 and J usage is TRBJ2-3, with 7 bases identical to TRBD2. Germline V gene sequence: CDR1 WNHNN, CDR2 SYGVQD (reference sequence). The CDR3 extends over 16 amino acids. The trim removed 2 bases at V and 2 bases at J, leaving 7 bases unmatched. The CDR3 bases are TGCGCCAGCAGTGAGGGTTCAGCGGGGCCCACAGATACGCAGTATTTT. It specifies CASSEGSAGPTDTQYF.

The chain links TRBV5-1 to TRBJ1-2; D is undetermined. CDR1 is SGHRS, CDR2 YFSETQ, per germline. V was clipped by 3 bases and J by 0 bases, with 12 bases between them. There are 15 residues in the CDR3. This CDR3 is CASSSRAGSNYGYTF. DNA for the CDR3: TGCGCCAGCAGCTCCCGCGCGGGGTCTAACTATGGCTACACCTTC.

V gene TRBV6-6 combines with J gene TRBJ2-7, with TRBD2 matching over 9 bases. Germline CDR1 and CDR2: MNHNY and SVGAGI (reference sequence). The CDR3 spans 14 residues. Trimming cost V 6 bases and J 5 bases; bases outside gene matches: 8. CDR3 coding DNA: TGTGCCAGCAGATTAGCGGGAGACATCCACGAGCAGTACTTC. The encoded protein is CASRLAGDIHEQYF.

V and J are TRBV6-5 and TRBJ2-1; perhaps TRBD1 as D (5 bases). Trimming took 3 bases from V and 0 from J, leaving 12 bases between them. CDR3 length: 16 residues. The V gene's germline CDR1 is MNHEY and CDR2 SVGAGI. CDR3 in amino acids: CASSYDQGFSYNEQFF. The CDR3 coding sequence is TGTGCCAGCAGTTATGACCAGGGATTCTCCTACAATGAGCAGTTCTTC.

The genes are TRBV27 and TRBJ1-6, with TRBD1 as a possible D gene (5 bases). The ends were cut back, 9 bases at V and 4 bases at J, with 19 bases in the middle. The CDR3 covers 16 residues. Germline V gene lookup returns CDR1 MNHEY and CDR2 SMNVEV (reference sequence). For the CDR3, the DNA is TGTGCCAGGGCGGGGAGCAGGGACTCTTATAATTCACCCCTCCACTTT. Its protein is CARAGSRDSYNSPLHF.

V is TRBV7-9 and J is TRBJ2-5; 7 nucleotides match TRBD1. V was pared by 5 bases and J by 2 bases, with 8 bases of the junction left unmatched. CDR1 and CDR2 from the germline V gene are SEHNR and FQNEAQ (reference sequence). CDR3 length: 15 residues. The CDR3 is CASSQPDRTQETQYF. CDR3 sequence (DNA): TGTGCCAGCAGCCAACCGGACAGGACTCAAGAGACCCAGTACTTC.

The J gene is TRBJ2-6, the V gene TRBV5-1; unclear D gene. Germline V lookup: CDR1 SGHRS, CDR2 YFSETQ. The V end was cut by 4 bases, the J end by 0 bases, with 17 bases between. The CDR3 loop spans 18 amino acids. The chain's CDR3 is CASSRTTDGSSGANVLTF. The CDR3 region has the DNA TGCGCCAGCAGCCGAACTACTGACGGCAGCTCTGGGGCCAACGTCCTGACTTTC.

This clone has more than one count but fewer than ten. The chain is built from TRBV6-6 and TRBJ2-7, with TRBD2 matching over 10 bases. The CDR3 sequence is 14 residues long. Germline loops: CDR1 MNHNY, CDR2 SVGAGI (reference sequence). Trimming removed 6 bases from V and 4 bases from J; junction bases left unmatched: 6. In DNA, the CDR3 is TGTGCCAGCAGCCCTACTAGCGGGATGTACGAGCAGTACTTC. This translates into CASSPTSGMYEQYF.

The chain couples TRBV5-1 to TRBJ2-1; 11 bases are a match to TRBD2. Germline lookup yields CDR1 SGHRS and CDR2 YFSETQ. The CDR3 loop spans 15 amino acids. V shed 5 bases, J shed 7 bases, and the junction held 8 bases outside the gene matches. The CDR3 DNA is TGCGCCAGCAGACTAGCGGGAGTCAGTTATAATGAGCAGTTCTTC. Translation gives CASRLAGVSYNEQFF. Complete variable domain (other parts from reference TRBV5-1 and TRBJ2-1): KAGVTQTPRYLIKTRGQQVTLSCSPISGHRSVSWYQQTPGQGLQFLFEYFSETQRNKGNFPGRFSGRQFSNSRSEMNVSTLELGDSALYLCASRLAGVSYNEQFFGPGTRLTVL.

The rearrangement uses TRBV18 and TRBJ1-1; 7 bases match TRBD1. After removal of 4 bases from V and 2 bases from J, the junction contained 7 bases not matched to a gene. Germline V gene sequence: CDR1 KGHSH, CDR2 LQKENI. The CDR3 contains 15 residues. CDR3 protein: CASSRNRDSNTEAFF. The CDR3 bases are TGTGCCAGCTCACGTAATCGGGACAGCAACACTGAAGCTTTCTTT.

The rearrangement joins TRBV7-9 to TRBJ1-2, with 8 bases that match TRBD1. Germline V gives CDR1 SEHNR, CDR2 FQNEAQ (reference sequence). This CDR3 contains 15 residues. Germline trimming cut 0 bases from V and 8 bases from J; bases unmatched to any gene: 8. CDR3 DNA sequence: TGTGCCAGCAGCTTAGCACGTCAGGGGGCTGGAGGCTACACCTTC. Encoded protein: CASSLARQGAGGYTF.

This chain uses TRBV30 with TRBJ2-5; perhaps TRBD1 as D (6 bases). In germline, CDR1 is GTSNPN, CDR2 SVGIG (reference sequence). This CDR3 has 15 residues. Trimming removed 0 bases at V and 1 base at J, with 12 bases between. CDR3 amino acids: CAWSVLGGVQETQYF. CDR3 coding DNA: TGTGCCTGGAGTGTCTTAGGGGGTGTCCAAGAGACCCAGTACTTC. The full variable domain, in which reference TRBV30 and TRBJ2-5 provide the parts outside the CDR3, is SQTIHQWPATLVQPVGSPLSLECTVEGTSNPNLYWYRQAAGRGLQLLFYSVGIGQISSEVPQNLSASRPQDRQFILSSKKLLLSDSGFYLCAWSVLGGVQETQYFGPGTRLLVL.

This sequence joins TRBV7-2 and TRBJ1-1, with 7 bases that match TRBD1. CDR3 length: 14 residues. Trimming removed 5 bases from V and 5 bases from J; junction bases left unmatched: 8. The V gene's germline CDR1 is SGHTA and CDR2 FQGNSA. The chain's CDR3 is CASSTPQGSTEAFF. CDR3 DNA sequence: TGTGCCAGCAGCACCCCACAGGGGTCGACTGAAGCTTTCTTT. The whole variable domain, remainder taken from reference TRBV7-2 and TRBJ1-1, is GAGVSQSPSNKVTEKGKDVELRCDPISGHTALYWYRQSLGQGLEFLIYFQGNSAPDKSGLPSDRFSAERTGGSVSTLTIQRTQQEDSAVYLCASSTPQGSTEAFFGQGTRLTVV.

This chain uses TRBV29-1 with TRBJ2-1; D possibly corresponds to TRBD2 (5 bases). In germline, CDR1 is SQVTM, CDR2 ANQGSEA. This CDR3 is 15 amino acids long. The ends were cut back, 7 bases at V and 0 bases at J, with 16 bases in the middle. CDR3 loop: CSALAIASSYNEQFF. The CDR3 DNA is TGCAGCGCCCTCGCCATAGCGTCCTCCTACAATGAGCAGTTCTTC.

V is TRBV7-9 and J is TRBJ2-7; 11 nucleotides align to TRBD2. CDR1 is SEHNR and CDR2 is FQNEAQ in the germline V gene (reference sequence). CDR3 size: 15 residues. The V and J ends lost 3 bases and 5 bases, in that order; junction bases with no gene match: 6. CDR3 amino acids: CASSLGLAGGDEQYF. The CDR3 DNA is TGTGCCAGCAGCTTGGGGCTAGCGGGAGGCGACGAGCAGTACTTC.

This clone was counted a single time. The rearrangement joins TRBV4-1 to TRBJ2-1; TRBD2 is a possible D gene (7 bases). CDR1 is MGHRA, CDR2 YSYEKL, per germline. The germline V and J ends were trimmed by 4 bases and 5 bases, with 15 bases remaining between them. This CDR3 spans 15 amino acids. CDR3 sequence: CASSLVGGPNNEQFF. The CDR3 DNA is TGCGCCAGCAGCCTTGTCGGGGGGCCGAACAATGAGCAGTTCTTC.

The chain recombines TRBV7-9 with TRBJ1-2; D unresolved. The V and J ends lost 5 bases and 5 bases respectively, with 9 bases between them. Germline CDR1 reads SEHNR; CDR2 reads FQNEAQ (reference sequence). CDR3 length: 12 amino acids. For the CDR3, the DNA is TGTGCCAGCAGCCCCCCAGGATATGGCTACACCTTC. It yields the protein CASSPPGYGYTF.

This clone occurred a few times. The chain couples TRBV7-9 to TRBJ1-4; a possible D gene is TRBD1 (5 bases). Germline V gives CDR1 SEHNR, CDR2 FQNEAQ (reference sequence). Deletions cut 2 bases from V and 7 bases from J, with 14 bases between. The CDR3 loop spans 15 amino acids. CDR3 sequence: CASSLNAGVAEKLFF. Here the CDR3 DNA reads TGTGCCAGCAGCTTAAATGCGGGGGTGGCTGAAAAACTGTTTTTT.

The chain recombines TRBV5-4 with TRBJ1-1, with 12 bases identical to TRBD1. Trimming at V came to 3 bases and at J to 3 bases, leaving 6 bases not matched to a gene. CDR1 and CDR2 (germline): SGHNT, YYREEE (reference sequence). This CDR3 is 16 amino acids long. CDR3 sequence reads: CASSSGTGGRDTEAFF. DNA of the CDR3: TGTGCCAGCAGCTCAGGGACAGGGGGCCGGGACACTGAAGCTTTCTTT. Drawing the rest from reference TRBV5-4 and TRBJ1-1, the complete variable domain is ETGVTQSPTHLIKTRGQQVTLRCSSQSGHNTVSWYQQALGQGPQFIFQYYREEENGRGNFPPRFSGLQFPNYSSELNVNALELDDSALYLCASSSGTGGRDTEAFFGQGTRLTVV.

The rearrangement uses TRBV7-9 and TRBJ2-5; 13 nucleotides line up with TRBD2. After removal of 4 bases from V and 11 bases from J, the junction contained 10 bases not matched to a gene. The CDR3 is 15 residues long. Per germline, CDR1 SEHNR and CDR2 FQNEAQ (reference sequence). The CDR3 DNA reads as TGTGCCAGCAGCTCCGGACTAGCGGGAGCAGATGAGCAGTACTTC. Its translation is CASSSGLAGADEQYF.

CDR3 sequence (DNA): TGTGCCAGCAGTTCGGGACTAGCGGGAGCAACGGCCTACGAGCAGTACTTC. This encodes CASSSGLAGATAYEQYF. This chain connects TRBV2 to TRBJ2-7; TRBD2 aligns across 14 bases. CDR1 and CDR2 from the germline V gene are SNHLY and FYNNEI. The J segment lost 2 bases and the V segment lost 5 bases, leaving 8 bases of the junction unmatched. CDR3 size: 17 residues.